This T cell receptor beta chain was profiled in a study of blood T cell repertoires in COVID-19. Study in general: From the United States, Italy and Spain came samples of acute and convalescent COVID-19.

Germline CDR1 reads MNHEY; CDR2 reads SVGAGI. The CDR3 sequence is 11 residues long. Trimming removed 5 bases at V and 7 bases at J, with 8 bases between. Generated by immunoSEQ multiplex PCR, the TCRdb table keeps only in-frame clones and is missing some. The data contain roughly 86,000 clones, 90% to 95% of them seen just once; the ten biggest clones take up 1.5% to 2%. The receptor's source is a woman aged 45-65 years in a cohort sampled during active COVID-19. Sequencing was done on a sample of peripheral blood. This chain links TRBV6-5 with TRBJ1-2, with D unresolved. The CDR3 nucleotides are TGTGCCAGCAGTAGAGGGAGTGGCTACACCTTC. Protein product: CASSRGSGYTF.